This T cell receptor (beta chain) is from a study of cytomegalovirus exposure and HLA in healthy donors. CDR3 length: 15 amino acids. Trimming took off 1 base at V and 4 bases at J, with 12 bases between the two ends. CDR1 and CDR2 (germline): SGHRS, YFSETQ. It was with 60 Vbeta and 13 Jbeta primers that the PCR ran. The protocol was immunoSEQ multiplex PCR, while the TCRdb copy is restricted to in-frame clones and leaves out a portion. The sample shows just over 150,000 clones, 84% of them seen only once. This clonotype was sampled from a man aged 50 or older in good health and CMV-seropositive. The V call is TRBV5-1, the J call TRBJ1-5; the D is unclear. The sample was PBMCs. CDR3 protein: CASSLRPDFNQPQHF. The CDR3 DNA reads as TGCGCCAGCAGCTTGCGTCCGGACTTTAATCAGCCCCAGCATTTT.